The sequence of this T cell receptor (beta chain) was determined in a study of blood T cell repertoires in COVID-19. Overall study context: Material from acute and convalescent COVID-19 was sourced from the United States, Italy and Spain. PBMCs, B-cell-depleted T cells, or T cells provided the cDNA or gDNA that made up the material.

The germline CDR1 and CDR2 sequences are SGHNT and YENEEA. Germline trimming cut 5 bases from V and 6 bases from J; bases unmatched to any gene: 14. This CDR3 spans 16 amino acids. The protocol was immunoSEQ multiplex PCR, while the TCRdb copy is restricted to in-frame clones and leaves out a portion. The table shows 380,000 or so clones, with 70% to 90% occurring only once. The clonotype originates from a man between 35 and 55 years old with acute or convalescent COVID-19. The chain recombines TRBV11-3 with TRBJ2-3; 7 bases line up with TRBD2. Sequencing input: peripheral blood. CDR3 residues: CASSPSFGRGSDTQYF. The CDR3 nucleotides read TGTGCCAGCAGCCCATCTTTCGGGCGGGGGTCCGATACGCAGTATTTT. The full variable domain, rest sourced from reference TRBV11-3 and TRBJ2-3, is EAGVVQSPRYKIIEKKQPVAFWCNPISGHNTLYWYLQNLGQGPELLIRYENEEAVDDSQLPKDRFSAERLKGVDSTLKIQPAELGDSAVYLCASSPSFGRGSDTQYFGPGTRLTVL.